This T cell receptor beta chain is drawn from a study of blood T cell repertoires in COVID-19. The table came from immunoSEQ multiplex PCR; TCRdb's copy has only in-frame clones and leaves some out. The sample has 250,000 to 300,000 clones; 85% are singletons. Recruitment covered about 26 US areas and drew participants whose ages spanned roughly 18 to 89 years. The germline gives CDR1 MDHEN, CDR2 SYDVKM. Deletions cut 1 base from V and 2 bases from J, with 3 bases between. CDR3 length equals 13 residues. This receptor was identified in a woman in her 50s who had been exposed to COVID-19. The source material was PBMCs or T cells enriched from blood (not recorded which). The V gene is TRBV28, the J gene TRBJ1-3; no clear D. The CDR3 nucleotides are TGTGCCAGCAGTTTATCGGCTGGAAACACCATATATTTT. This codes for CASSLSAGNTIYF.